The 9 T cell receptor beta chains reported below all come from one sample, sequenced in a study of cytomegalovirus exposure and HLA in healthy donors. Researchers ran the PCR with 60 Vbeta and 13 Jbeta primers. Profiled with immunoSEQ multiplex PCR; TCRdb holds only in-frame clones, not every one. In the table there are tens of thousands of clones, roughly 67% of which are singletons. Source material: PBMCs. The receptors were sampled from a man aged 45-65 years in good health and CMV-seropositive.

The rearrangement links TRBV11-3 to TRBJ1-4; 7 bases are shared with TRBD1. This CDR3 comprises 15 residues. Germline values: CDR1 SGHNT, CDR2 YENEEA. With 4 bases clipped from V and 4 bases from J, the junction kept 6 bases outside the gene matches. The CDR3 DNA sequence: TGTGCCAGCAGCTATACAGGGGCAATTAATGAAAAACTGTTTTTT. The encoded protein is CASSYTGAINEKLFF.

J is TRBJ1-5 and V is TRBV19, with D maybe TRBD1 (6 bases). Trimming left V 9 bases short and J 0 bases short, with 12 bases between. The CDR3 has 14 residues. The germline gives CDR1 LNHDA, CDR2 SQIVND (reference sequence). CDR3 in amino acids: CASATGHSNQPQHF. For the CDR3, the DNA is TGTGCCAGCGCGACAGGCCATAGCAATCAGCCCCAGCATTTT.

The rearrangement joins TRBV13 to TRBJ2-3; 12 positions match TRBD2. V shed 4 bases, J shed 0 bases, and the junction held 2 bases outside the gene matches. Looked up from germline, CDR1 is PRHDT and CDR2 is FYEKMQ (reference sequence). CDR3 length: 16 amino acids. The DNA for the CDR3 is TGTGCCAGCAGCTGGACTAGCGGGGCTAGCACAGATACGCAGTATTTT. Its translation is CASSWTSGASTDTQYF.

The chain combines TRBV7-2 with TRBJ1-5, with D maybe TRBD1 (5 bases). Per the germline V gene, CDR1 is SGHTA and CDR2 is FQGNSA. V was shortened by 4 bases and J by 4 bases, with 14 bases between the two germline ends. The CDR3 totals 15 residues. The CDR3 bases are TGTGCCAGCAGCTCCGGGGGGGGGAGGAATCAGCCCCAGCATTTT. Amino acids: CASSSGGGRNQPQHF.

The chain uses TRBV5-6 and TRBJ2-5; tentative D call: TRBD1 (6 bases). Germline-derived CDR1 and CDR2 are SGHDT and YYEEEE. The CDR3 runs 13 residues. V dropped 2 bases and J dropped 3 bases, with 8 bases sitting between them. Here the CDR3 reads CASSLQGEETQYF. In DNA, the CDR3 is TGTGCCAGCAGCTTACAGGGAGAAGAGACCCAGTACTTC.

This clone came up a few times. The chain employs TRBV5-6 and TRBJ1-6; D might be TRBD1 (5 bases). CDR1 is SGHDT, CDR2 YYEEEE, per germline. The V gene lost 7 bases and the J gene lost 6 bases, with 11 bases spanning the gap. There are 13 residues in the CDR3. The CDR3: CASRRDPNSPLHF. For the CDR3, the DNA is TGTGCCAGCCGGCGGGACCCTAATTCACCCCTCCACTTT.

V is TRBV2 and J is TRBJ2-1; possibly TRBD2 for D (6 bases). The CDR3 contains 12 residues. V lost 4 bases and J 6 bases, leaving 7 bases between the germline ends. Germline V gene lookup returns CDR1 SNHLY and CDR2 FYNNEI. The CDR3 DNA reads TGTGCCAGCAGTGTGGGGGGCAATGAGCAGTTCTTC. Translating gives CASSVGGNEQFF. Complete variable domain (other parts from reference TRBV2 and TRBJ2-1): EPEVTQTPSHQVTQMGQEVILRCVPISNHLYFYWYRQILGQKVEFLVSFYNNEISEKSEIFDDQFSVERPDGSNFTLKIRSTKLEDSAMYFCASSVGGNEQFFGPGTRLTVL.

The V call is TRBV9, the J call TRBJ1-1, with D uncertain. Looked up from germline, CDR1 is SGDLS and CDR2 is YYNGEE. The CDR3 has 13 amino acids. Deletions cut 3 bases from V and 4 bases from J, with 10 bases between. Here the CDR3 reads CASSGGVVTEAFF. CDR3 bases: TGTGCCAGCAGCGGCGGAGTAGTCACTGAAGCTTTCTTT.

The rearrangement links TRBV6-5 to TRBJ2-7; the D gene is possibly TRBD1 (6 bases). The CDR3 has 12 amino acids. Germline CDR1 and CDR2: MNHEY and SVGAGI. V lost 6 bases, J lost 6 bases, and 12 bases lay in between. The CDR3 spells CASSATGREQYF. In DNA, the CDR3 is TGTGCCAGCAGCGCGACAGGTCGCGAGCAGTACTTC.